A selection of T cell receptor beta chains follows, all from one sample in a study of cytomegalovirus exposure and HLA in healthy donors. TCRdb's copy holds only in-frame clones and misses some; the assay was immunoSEQ multiplex PCR. The sample yields about 79,000 clones, under 95% seen once. The specimen sequenced was PBMCs. These receptors all come from a woman aged 25-40 years in good health and CMV-seronegative. Both conserved end residues are part of each CDR3. A D gene is named only where the DNA matches it firmly. Clone sizes are given selectively: once, few, many, or a class where the clone is expanded.

D	J	V	length	size	DNA	CDR3
NA	TRBJ1-2	TRBV28	14	NA	TGTGCCAGCAGTTCGGGAGAACCACCCTATGGCTACACCTTC	CASSSGEPPYGYTF
NA	TRBJ1-5	TRBV28	14	NA	TGTGCCAGCAGACCTCCTAGTGCTGGTCAGCCCCAGCATTTT	CASRPPSAGQPQHF
NA	TRBJ1-2	TRBV30	13	NA	TGTGCCTGGAGCATATCAGTAAACTATGGCTACACCTTC	CAWSISVNYGYTF
TRBD2	TRBJ2-1	TRBV14	17	once	TGTGCCAGCAGCCAAGTTGAGGGACTAGCGGGTTACAATGAGCAGTTCTTC	CASSQVEGLAGYNEQFF
TRBD1	TRBJ2-6	TRBV27	15	NA	TGTGCCAGCAGCCCCGACAGGGTAGGGGCCAACGTCCTGACTTTC	CASSPDRVGANVLTF
TRBD2	TRBJ2-7	TRBV6-1	15	NA	TGTGCCAGTACCGGGACTAGCGGATACTCCTACGAGCAGTACTTC	CASTGTSGYSYEQYF
NA	TRBJ1-4	TRBV7-2	14	NA	TGTGCCAGCAGCCTAGGGGGAGACGGGGAAAAACTGTTTTTT	CASSLGGDGEKLFF
TRBD1	TRBJ1-2	TRBV4-2	16	NA	TGTGCCAGCAGCCGGACCGGGACAGGGAATAACTATGGCTACACCTTC	CASSRTGTGNNYGYTF
TRBD2	TRBJ2-7	TRBV11-2	18	NA	TGTGCCAGCAGCCCCCGTTCCGGGACTAGCGGGAGTTCCTACGAGCAGTACTTC	CASSPRSGTSGSSYEQYF
TRBD1	TRBJ1-5	TRBV4-1	17	once	TGCGCCAGCAGCCAAGGCATAAGGGGGCGGTTAGATCAGCCCCAGCATTTT	CASSQGIRGRLDQPQHF
NA	TRBJ2-1	TRBV28	12	once	TGTGCCAGCAGTTTGCGTTACAATGAGCAGTTCTTC	CASSLRYNEQFF
NA	TRBJ2-1	TRBV11-2	17	NA	TGTGCCAGCAGCTTAGACGCTCTAGGGGCCTCCTACAATGAGCAGTTCTTC	CASSLDALGASYNEQFF
TRBD2	TRBJ2-1	TRBV30	15	NA	TGTGCCTGGAGCCACCCTGGGGGAGGGCGGGGTGAGCAGTTCTTC	CAWSHPGGGRGEQFF
TRBD1	TRBJ1-2	TRBV30	13	NA	TGTGCCTATAGGACAGGGAATAGCGGTGGCTACACCTTC	CAYRTGNSGGYTF
NA	TRBJ1-3	TRBV4-2	16	NA	TGTGCCAGCAGCCAAGTGGCCCAGCTCTTGAGGAACACCATATATTTT	CASSQVAQLLRNTIYF
NA	TRBJ2-5	TRBV10-3	12	NA	TGTGCCATCAGTAGGGAGGAGGAGACCCAGTACTTC	CAISREEETQYF
TRBD2	TRBJ2-3	TRBV5-1	14	NA	TGCGCCAGCAGCTATAGCGGGGGGGCTGGTACGCAGTATTTT	CASSYSGGAGTQYF
NA	TRBJ2-3	TRBV6-1	14	NA	TGTGCCAGCACCAACTACCACCGCACAGATACGCAGTATTTT	CASTNYHRTDTQYF
NA	TRBJ1-6	TRBV18	14	once	TGTGCCAGCTCACCGGGGGGGGGCAATTCACCCCTCCACTTT	CASSPGGGNSPLHF
NA	TRBJ1-4	TRBV6-1	15	NA	TGTGCCAGCAGTGAAGCCGGGTGGGAGAATGAAAAACTGTTTTTT	CASSEAGWENEKLFF
TRBD2	TRBJ2-7	TRBV2	16	NA	TGTGCCAGCAGTGAAGATATGTCGGGGGGGGCCGACGAGCAGTACTTC	CASSEDMSGGADEQYF
NA	TRBJ2-5	TRBV12-5	14	once	TGTGCTAGTGGTTTGGTACAGGCCCAAGAGACCCAGTACTTC	CASGLVQAQETQYF
NA	TRBJ1-4	TRBV5-1	15	NA	TGCGCCAGCAGGCGAGGTTCCGCAACTAATGAAAAACTGTTTTTT	CASRRGSATNEKLFF
NA	TRBJ2-1	TRBV5-1	18	NA	TGCGCCAGCAGCTTCGGCGGGAAGAACCAGAAGATCTACAATGAGCAGTTCTTC	CASSFGGKNQKIYNEQFF
TRBD1	TRBJ2-1	TRBV7-3	15	NA	TGTGCCAGCAGCAAGACAGGGTCGGGCTGGAATGAGCAGTTCTTC	CASSKTGSGWNEQFF
TRBD1	TRBJ2-5	TRBV5-8	15	NA	TGTGCCAGCAGCTTGGGAACAGGGGCCCAAGAGATCCAGTACTTC	CASSLGTGAQEIQYF
TRBD2	TRBJ2-7	TRBV4-3	20	once	TGCGCCAGCAGCCAAGATAGGAGGGGGACTAGCGATACTAGCTCCTACGAGCAGTACTTC	CASSQDRRGTSDTSSYEQYF
TRBD1	TRBJ1-1	TRBV5-5	15	NA	TGTGCCAGCAGCTTTGACCAGGGGGCGAGGACTGAAGCTTTCTTT	CASSFDQGARTEAFF
NA	TRBJ1-4	TRBV2	14	NA	TGTGCCAGCAGTGGACAGCCAACTAATGAAAAACTGTTTTTT	CASSGQPTNEKLFF
NA	TRBJ1-2	TRBV7-8	16	NA	TGTGCCAGCAGCTTAAACTCCCCCCGGGGGAACTCTGGCTACACCTTC	CASSLNSPRGNSGYTF
NA	TRBJ1-1	TRBV5-1	11	NA	TGCGCCAGTCGGTTGAACACTGAAGCTTTCTTT	CASRLNTEAFF
NA	TRBJ1-1	TRBV7-2	13	NA	TGTGCCAGCAGCTCCCGCTGGAGGACTGAAGCTTTCTTT	CASSSRWRTEAFF